This T cell receptor (beta chain) emerged from a study of radiotherapy plus CTLA-4 blockade in lung cancer. Regarding the study as a whole: With interferon-beta, early dynamics of blood T cell clones were reported to best predict response.

Clones were read by immunoSEQ multiplex PCR, and TCRdb kept only the in-frame ones, dropping some. The sample holds around 110,000 clones; more than 80% are singletons and the top ten take about 7%. Germline assignment: CDR1 SGHAT and CDR2 FQNNGV. The CDR3 runs to 14 residues. Trimming left V 2 bases short and J 5 bases short, with 12 bases between. Comment on this clone: Its specificity is not known.

Sequencing used peripheral blood, obtained from a patient treated with radiotherapy plus ipilimumab. The chain combines TRBV11-2 with TRBJ2-5; D gene unclear. This clonotype was obtained from a human donor with non-small cell lung cancer that progressed on radiotherapy plus ipilimumab. The CDR3 loop reads CASSLPNQPETQYF. The CDR3 DNA sequence: TGTGCCAGCAGCTTACCGAACCAGCCGGAGACCCAGTACTTC.